This T cell receptor (beta chain) was sequenced during a study of cytomegalovirus exposure and HLA in healthy donors. Study at large: The roughly 110 validation repertoires used the same platform as the roughly 670 first-cohort repertoires, a later analysis reported. Broader study findings: Whilst most TCR sequences proved rare, a subset of public TCRs occurred across many donors. The investigators catalogued 164 TCR beta chains as cytomegalovirus-associated. Accounts indicate the classifier identified cytomegalovirus status with strong specificity and sensitivity.

Profiled with immunoSEQ multiplex PCR; TCRdb holds only in-frame clones, not every one. The repertoire holds about 160,000 clones, with roughly 90% as singletons. For this clone: Antigen: not known.

The germline gives CDR1 SGHTA, CDR2 FQGNSA. Trimming stripped 5 bases from V and 0 bases from J, with 12 bases between. The CDR3 sequence is 15 residues long. The chain joins TRBV7-2 to TRBJ2-3; D is unclear. The TCR comes from a woman younger than 45 in good health and CMV-seronegative. The specimen sequenced was PBMCs. CDR3 sequence (DNA): TGTGCCAGCAGCCCGAAGACAACTAGCACAGATACGCAGTATTTT. This encodes CASSPKTTSTDTQYF.